One and the same sample provided the 25 T cell receptor beta chains below, sequenced in a study of T-cell reconstitution after alpha-beta-depleted transplantation in children (dated by TCRdb to the mid-2010s). Library method: PCR. The instrument given in TCRdb is Illumina HiSeq 2500. TCR libraries were prepared with molecular barcoding, using unique molecular identifiers to normalize TCRbeta repertoire quantification. The public reads were run again by TCRdb, first through fastp at Q25 and then through MiXCR, and only productive beta chains were kept. Entries are consolidated by CDR3 protein sequence, retaining the most common genes and DNA. The sample table records about 340,000 distinct CDR3 sequences; 10% to 15% of these occur just once. Together, the top ten hold 4.3% of the sample. The material was PBMCs, obtained from the stem cell graft. Source of these receptors: a human donor who donated a stem cell graft to a child with Fanconi anemia.

This clonotype was detected only a few times. The chain links TRBV28 to TRBJ2-2; maybe TRBD1 (6 bases). CDR1 MDHEN and CDR2 SYDVKM come from the germline V gene. The CDR3 is 15 residues long. Trimming shortened V by 5 bases and J by 0 bases, and 10 bases separated the two germline ends. In nucleotides, the CDR3 is TGTGCCAGCAGTGTGGGACACACGAACACCGGGGAGCTGTTTTTT. Amino acids: CASSVGHTNTGELFF.

This clonotype has only a few counts. The CDR3 region has the DNA TGTGCCAGCTCCCGACCCGTCGGGACCGAAAACACCGGGGAGCTGTTTTTT. Translating it yields CASSRPVGTENTGELFF. V and J are TRBV5-6 and TRBJ2-2; perhaps D is TRBD1 or TRBD2 (5 bases each). The CDR3 spans 17 residues. Between the trimmed V and J ends, which lost 7 bases and 2 bases, there was a span of 21 bases. Germline CDR1 SGHDT, CDR2 YYEEEE.

The rearrangement links TRBV12-3 or TRBV12-4 to TRBJ1-1, with 8 positions matching TRBD1. J was trimmed by 0 bases and V by 5 bases; bases with no gene match: 5. This CDR3 is 15 amino acids long. CDR3 DNA sequence: TGTGCCAGCAGTAGGACAGGGAGCATGAACACTGAAGCTTTCTTT. Translating it yields CASSRTGSMNTEAFF.

This clonotype was picked up a small number of times. The genes are TRBV7-2 and TRBJ1-1; D is unresolved. Trimming pared 1 base from V and 7 bases from J, leaving 10 bases between. Germline V gives CDR1 SGHTA, CDR2 FQGNSA. CDR3 size: 13 residues. CDR3 nucleotide sequence: TGTGCCAGCAGCTTAGGAACCTCATTTGAAGCTTTCTTT. Its protein is CASSLGTSFEAFF. The variable domain in full, completed from reference TRBV7-2 and TRBJ1-1, reads GAGVSQSPSNKVTEKGKDVELRCDPISGHTALYWYRQSLGQGLEFLIYFQGNSAPDKSGLPSDRFSAERTGGSVSTLTIQRTQQEDSAVYLCASSLGTSFEAFFGQGTRLTVV.

The table lists this clonotype with a few counts. The chain recombines TRBV6-5 with TRBJ1-1, with TRBD1 identical over 10 bases. Germline CDR1 and CDR2: MNHEY and SVGAGI. V lost 5 bases, J lost 5 bases, and 11 bases stayed unmatched. This CDR3 has 16 residues. The CDR3 region is CASSTRQGARRTEAFF. The CDR3 DNA reads TGTGCCAGCAGTACTCGACAGGGGGCAAGAAGGACTGAAGCTTTCTTT.

This clonotype was counted at least ten times. The CDR3 protein is CSASKPGKVEAFF. In nucleotides, the CDR3 is TGCAGTGCTAGCAAGCCAGGGAAGGTTGAAGCTTTCTTT. The V gene is TRBV20-1, the J gene TRBJ1-1; tentatively, D is TRBD1 (5 bases). The CDR3 contains 13 residues. The V and J ends lost 3 bases and 7 bases respectively, with 15 bases between them. Germline CDR1 and CDR2: DFQATT and SNEGSKA (reference sequence).

The gene calls are TRBV7-9 and TRBJ2-5, with TRBD1 matching 10 bases. The CDR3 extends over 16 amino acids. The germline CDR1 and CDR2 sequences are SEHNR and FQNEAQ (reference sequence). J was trimmed by 4 bases and V by 5 bases; bases with no gene match: 10. CDR3 amino acids: CASSPPGQGLRETQYF. In DNA form, the CDR3 reads TGTGCCAGCAGCCCGCCGGGACAGGGGTTAAGAGAGACCCAGTACTTC.

This clonotype came up many times. This chain connects TRBV7-2 to TRBJ2-1, with 8 bases that match TRBD1. Trimming cost V 2 bases and J 6 bases; bases outside gene matches: 6. The V gene's germline CDR1 is SGHTA and CDR2 FQGNSA. The length of the CDR3 is 15 residues. This CDR3 is CASSLSQGVFNEQFF. In nucleotides, the CDR3 is TGTGCCAGCAGCTTATCACAGGGGGTTTTCAATGAGCAGTTCTTC.

The V and J genes are TRBV7-9 and TRBJ1-2; D is undetermined. The V gene lost 5 bases and the J gene lost 8 bases, with 18 bases spanning the gap. Germline CDR1 and CDR2: SEHNR and FQNEAQ (reference sequence). The CDR3 length is 14 residues. The CDR3 protein is CASSPRYLTNGYTF. CDR3 nucleotide sequence: TGTGCCAGCAGCCCCCGATACTTGACAAACGGCTACACCTTC.

This chain joins TRBV11-2 and TRBJ2-3; D call uncertain. CDR1 is SGHAT, CDR2 FQNNGV, per germline. Trimming cost V 5 bases and J 7 bases, with 16 bases left between them. The CDR3 sequence is 14 residues long. The CDR3 nucleotides read TGTGCCAGCAGCCCTTACCCCGATCACCATACGCAGTATTTT. Translated, it gives CASSPYPDHHTQYF.

This clonotype was observed many times. Sequence at one end of the junction differs from germline and may be a read error. The V call is TRBV6-2 or TRBV6-3, the J call TRBJ1-1; possible D gene TRBD1, 6 bases. Germline CDR1 and CDR2: MNHEY and SVGEGT. The CDR3 has 16 residues. The CDR3 DNA is TGTGCCAGCACTTACCTGGAAAAAGGGGGGGACACTGAAGCTTTCTTT. It specifies CASTYLEKGGDTEAFF.

This chain uses TRBV5-1 with TRBJ1-3; D call uncertain. The CDR3 has 14 residues. Per germline, CDR1 SGHRS and CDR2 YFSETQ. Trimming cost V 4 bases and J 4 bases, with 12 bases left between them. CDR3 nucleotides: TGCGCCAGCAGCCTCGGACCCGTGGGAAACACCATATATTTT. This encodes CASSLGPVGNTIYF.

CDR3 loop: CAISLGTDQETQYF. The CDR3, as DNA: TGTGCCATCAGCCTGGGGACAGATCAAGAGACCCAGTACTTC. The chain is built from TRBV10-3 and TRBJ2-5; 7 nucleotides match TRBD1. The CDR3 has 14 residues. Germline CDR1 reads ENHRY; CDR2 reads SYGVKD. The junction had 6 bases not matched to a gene; V was cut back by 6 bases and J by 2 bases.

This clonotype was detected only a few times. The rearrangement uses TRBV4-3 and TRBJ2-1, with no clear D. The CDR3 is 15 residues long. The germline V and J ends were trimmed by 0 bases and 3 bases, with 9 bases remaining between them. The germline V gene encodes CDR1 LGHNA and CDR2 YSLEER. The CDR3 loop reads CASSQEWLNYNEQFF. The CDR3 nucleotides are TGCGCCAGCAGCCAAGAATGGTTAAACTACAATGAGCAGTTCTTC.

This clonotype was observed at least ten times. The CDR3 DNA is TGTGCCAGCCACAGGGGGACGAATGAGCAGTTCTTC. Encoded protein: CASHRGTNEQFF. The chain carries TRBV28 and TRBJ2-1; 8 bases are shared with TRBD1. Germline-derived CDR1 and CDR2 are MDHEN and SYDVKM. The CDR3 spans 12 residues. J lost 7 bases, V lost 8 bases, and 4 bases had no gene match. Full variable domain (remainder filled in from reference TRBV28 and TRBJ2-1): DVKVTQSSRYLVKRTGEKVFLECVQDMDHENMFWYRQDPGLGLRLIYFSYDVKMKEKGDIPEGYSVSREKKERFSLILESASTNQTSMYLCASHRGTNEQFFGPGTRLTVL.

This clonotype was picked up many times. The chain uses TRBV29-1 and TRBJ2-3; D is unclear. Germline CDR1 and CDR2: SQVTM and ANQGSEA. V shed 1 base and J shed 2 bases, with 16 bases lying between them. This CDR3 comprises 16 residues. The DNA of the CDR3 is TGCAGCGTTGAAGGTAAAGAGGACGGCACCACAGATACGCAGTATTTT. The encoded protein is CSVEGKEDGTTDTQYF.

The rearrangement links TRBV12-3 or TRBV12-4 to TRBJ2-5; D is possibly TRBD2 (7 bases). The length of the CDR3 is 13 residues. V was trimmed by 6 bases and J by 5 bases, leaving 13 bases between them. The CDR3 DNA reads as TGTGCCAGCAGCATAGGGGGGGGGGAGACCCAGTACTTC. Protein sequence: CASSIGGGETQYF.

The table lists this clonotype with a few counts. Just one base apart from a much larger clone, this may be a read error. The rearrangement joins TRBV5-5 to TRBJ2-7; 9 bases map to TRBD2. V lost 3 bases and J lost 6; bases outside the gene matches: 10. The CDR3 has 15 amino acids. Germline assignment: CDR1 SGHKS and CDR2 YYEKEE (reference sequence). The CDR3 loop reads CASSSLGLAGSEQYF. The DNA for the CDR3 is TGTGCCAGCAGCTCTCTGGGGCTAGCGGGGTCCGAGCAGTACTTC.

This clonotype has only a few counts. J is TRBJ2-7 and V is TRBV12-3 or TRBV12-4, with 9 bases that match TRBD1. CDR3 size: 17 residues. The V segment lost 5 bases and the J segment 9 bases; nucleotides outside the gene matches: 20. The CDR3 region has the DNA TGTGCCAGCAGTACCTACCGGACAGGGGACAGAGGGTTGGTGCAGTACTTC. Its translation: CASSTYRTGDRGLVQYF.

The chain carries TRBV4-3 and TRBJ2-1; TRBD1 matches 7 bases. Looked up from germline, CDR1 is LGHNA and CDR2 is YSLEER. The CDR3 runs 16 residues. The V and J ends lost 1 base and 1 base, in that order; junction bases with no gene match: 4. The CDR3, as DNA: TGCGCCAGCAGCCAAGTGTCGGGACAGTCCTACAATGAGCAGTTCTTC. Translated: CASSQVSGQSYNEQFF.

The chain recombines TRBV18 with TRBJ2-3; 9 bases match TRBD2. V lost 3 bases, J lost 8 bases, and 6 bases stayed unmatched. Germline CDR1 reads KGHSH; CDR2 reads LQKENI. The length of the CDR3 is 14 residues. CDR3 in DNA: TGTGCCAGCTCACCGACTAGCGGAGGTGGTACGCAGTATTTT. This translates into CASSPTSGGGTQYF.

V is TRBV9 and J is TRBJ2-3; D may be TRBD1 or TRBD2 (7 bases each). The germline CDR1 and CDR2 sequences are SGDLS and YYNGEE. V was shortened by 4 bases and J by 3 bases, with 12 bases between the two germline ends. This CDR3 region has 14 residues. Written as DNA, the CDR3 is TGTGCCAGCAGCTGGGAGGGACAGACAGATACGCAGTATTTT. Its protein is CASSWEGQTDTQYF.

In its sample, this clonotype was seen a few times. CDR3 coding DNA: TGTGCCAGCAGCTTTCGGACAGGGGCTGGAAACACCATATATTTT. Translation gives CASSFRTGAGNTIYF. The V gene is TRBV7-2, the J gene TRBJ1-3, with 9 bases fitting TRBD1. V lost 3 bases, J lost 2 bases, and 2 bases stayed unmatched. This CDR3 is built from 15 residues. Germline loops: CDR1 SGHTA, CDR2 FQGNSA.

In this sample, this clonotype turned up a few times. The chain has TRBV11-2 and TRBJ2-3; D gene uncertain. Deletions cut 5 bases from V and 0 bases from J, with 9 bases between. Germline CDR1 SGHAT, CDR2 FQNNGV. CDR3 length: 14 residues. The CDR3 sequence: CASSPTASTDTQYF. CDR3 DNA: TGTGCCAGCAGCCCTACGGCGAGCACAGATACGCAGTATTTT.

This clonotype showed up many times. This chain joins TRBV7-2 and TRBJ2-3; D is undetermined. The CDR3 consists of 14 residues. V was pared by 0 bases and J by 5 bases, with 9 bases between. Germline-derived CDR1 and CDR2 are SGHTA and FQGNSA. The CDR3 nucleotides read TGTGCCAGCAGCTTAGCGGCTAGTGGAGATACGCAGTATTTT. Translation gives CASSLAASGDTQYF.